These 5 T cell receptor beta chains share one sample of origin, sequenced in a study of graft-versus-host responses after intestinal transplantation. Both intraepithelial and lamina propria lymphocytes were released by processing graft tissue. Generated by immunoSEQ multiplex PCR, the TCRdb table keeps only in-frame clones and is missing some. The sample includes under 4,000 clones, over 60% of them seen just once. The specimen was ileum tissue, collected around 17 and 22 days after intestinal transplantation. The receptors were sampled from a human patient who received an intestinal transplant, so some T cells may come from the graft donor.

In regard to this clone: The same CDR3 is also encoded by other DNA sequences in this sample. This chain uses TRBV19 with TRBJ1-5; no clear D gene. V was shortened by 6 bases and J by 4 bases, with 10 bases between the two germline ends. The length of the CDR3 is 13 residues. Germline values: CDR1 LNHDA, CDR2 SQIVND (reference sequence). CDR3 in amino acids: CASRESSNQPQHF. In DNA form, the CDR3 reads TGTGCCAGTAGGGAATCTTCTAATCAGCCCCAGCATTTT.

The CDR3 spells CATGTGDSNQPQHF. CDR3 bases: TGTGCCACCGGGACAGGGGACAGCAATCAGCCCCAGCATTTT. The chain couples TRBV15 to TRBJ1-5, with 10 bases aligning to TRBD1. V was clipped by 8 bases and J by 1 base; unmatched bases: 2. This CDR3 comprises 14 residues. Germline V gene lookup returns CDR1 LNHNV and CDR2 YYDKDF (reference sequence).

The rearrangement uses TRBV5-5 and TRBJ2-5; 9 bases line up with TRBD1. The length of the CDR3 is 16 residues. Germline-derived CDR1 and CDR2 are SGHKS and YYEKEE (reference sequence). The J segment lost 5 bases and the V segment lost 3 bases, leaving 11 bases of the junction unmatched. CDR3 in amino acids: CASSSANRGQGETQYF. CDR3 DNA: TGTGCCAGCAGCTCGGCTAACAGGGGGCAGGGGGAGACCCAGTACTTC.

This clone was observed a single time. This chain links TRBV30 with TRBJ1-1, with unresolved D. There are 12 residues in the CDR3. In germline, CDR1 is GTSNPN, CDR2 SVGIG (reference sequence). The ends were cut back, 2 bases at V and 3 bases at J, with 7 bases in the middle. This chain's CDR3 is CAWSSWDTEAFF. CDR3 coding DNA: TGTGCCTGGAGTTCGTGGGACACTGAAGCTTTCTTT. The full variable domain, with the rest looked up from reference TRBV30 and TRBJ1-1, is SQTIHQWPATLVQPVGSPLSLECTVEGTSNPNLYWYRQAAGRGLQLLFYSVGIGQISSEVPQNLSASRPQDRQFILSSKKLLLSDSGFYLCAWSSWDTEAFFGQGTRLTVV.

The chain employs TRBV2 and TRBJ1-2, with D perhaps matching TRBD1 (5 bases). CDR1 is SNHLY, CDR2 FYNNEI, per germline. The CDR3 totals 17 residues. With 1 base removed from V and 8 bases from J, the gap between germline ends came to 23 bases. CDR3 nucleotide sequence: TGTGCCAGCAGTGAAGGTGCGGGGCGGGGGACGCTTCAGGGCTACACCTTC. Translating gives CASSEGAGRGTLQGYTF.